A single sample is the source of the 25 T cell receptor beta chains below, sequenced in a study of beta chain features in type 1 diabetes. The study, taken as a whole, reports: Significant though moderate, a shortening of TCRB CDR3s appeared in all four CD4+ subsets of Type 1 diabetes patients.

cDNA synthesis used the whole RNA isolate, giving expressed TCRB sequences. TCRdb's copy holds only in-frame clones and misses some; the assay was immunoSEQ multiplex PCR. The sample has almost 350,000 clones, over 7% seen once. These receptors' antigens are unknown. Input material: central memory CD4+ T cells from blood. These receptors originate from a man under 40 with type 1 diabetes.

In its sample, this clone was seen a few times. The chain links TRBV7-9 to TRBJ2-7; TRBD1 or TRBD2 may be the D gene (6 bases each). The length of the CDR3 is 15 residues. The ends were cut back, 1 base at V and 1 base at J, with 11 bases in the middle. CDR1 SEHNR and CDR2 FQNEAQ come from the germline V gene (reference sequence). In DNA form, the CDR3 reads TGTGCCAGCAGCTTAGATGGGGGGCCTTCCTACGAGCAGTACTTC. Its protein is CASSLDGGPSYEQYF.

The rearrangement joins TRBV6-1 to TRBJ2-7; weak D call: TRBD1 (5 bases). Trimming took 6 bases from V and 2 from J, leaving 11 bases between them. Germline V CDR1 and CDR2: MNHNS, SASEGT. The CDR3 has 13 amino acids. CDR3 nucleotides: TGTGCCAGCAGAAACAGGCCGACCTACGAGCAGTACTTC. The encoded protein is CASRNRPTYEQYF.

This clone was observed a handful of times. The rearrangement uses TRBV5-6 and TRBJ1-1; 7 nucleotides align to TRBD1. The CDR3 runs to 16 residues. Germline values: CDR1 SGHDT, CDR2 YYEEEE. V trimming: 1 base; J trimming: 4 bases; junction bases outside the gene matches: 10. The CDR3 spells CASSLLAGGPVTEAFF. The CDR3 DNA follows: TGTGCCAGCAGCTTGTTGGCAGGGGGTCCGGTCACTGAAGCTTTCTTT.

This clone was detected a few times. The CDR3 loop is CASSLQLAPQFF. CDR3 DNA: TGTGCCAGCAGCCTTCAACTAGCCCCCCAGTTCTTC. The J gene is TRBJ2-1, the V gene TRBV11-2, with D possibly being TRBD2 (6 bases). The CDR3 extends over 12 amino acids. Germline V lookup: CDR1 SGHAT, CDR2 FQNNGV. Trimming shortened V by 5 bases and J by 13 bases, and 15 bases separated the two germline ends.

This chain connects TRBV5-1 to TRBJ2-2; TRBD1 matches at 10 bases. J lost 3 bases, V lost 2 bases, and 4 bases had no gene match. The CDR3 has 16 amino acids. CDR1 SGHRS and CDR2 YFSETQ come from the germline V gene. CDR3 in DNA: TGCGCCAGCAGCTTACGGACAGGGGGGCACACCGGGGAGCTGTTTTTT. This sequence encodes CASSLRTGGHTGELFF.

Many counts were recorded for this clone. The chain combines TRBV28 with TRBJ1-1, with 9 bases aligning to TRBD1. CDR3 length: 16 residues. Germline V lookup: CDR1 MDHEN, CDR2 SYDVKM. Unmatched junction bases numbered 13, after V lost 5 bases and J lost 6 bases. This chain's CDR3 is CASSSRSDRGTAEAFF. In DNA form, the CDR3 reads TGTGCCAGCAGTAGCCGATCGGACAGGGGCACCGCTGAAGCTTTCTTT.

The V call is TRBV19, the J call TRBJ2-7; TRBD1 might be the D (5 bases). From germline, CDR1 is LNHDA and CDR2 SQIVND (reference sequence). The CDR3 loop spans 13 amino acids. The germline V and J ends were trimmed by 7 bases and 3 bases, with 13 bases remaining between them. In DNA form, the CDR3 reads TGTGCCAGTAAGCCCGCAGGGAACTACGAGCAGTACTTC. Translating it yields CASKPAGNYEQYF.

The rearrangement uses TRBV7-9 and TRBJ1-2, with unresolved D. The CDR3 runs 15 residues. Germline V gives CDR1 SEHNR, CDR2 FQNEAQ (reference sequence). The V gene lost 5 bases and the J gene lost 7 bases, with 20 bases spanning the gap. The CDR3 loop is CASSLELADYSGYTF. In DNA form, the CDR3 reads TGTGCCAGCAGCCTAGAGCTGGCAGACTACTCTGGCTACACCTTC.

This clone was seen only a few times. The J gene is TRBJ2-1, the V gene TRBV5-5, with D possibly matching TRBD1 (5 bases). The length of the CDR3 is 14 residues. Germline V gene data show CDR1 as SGHKS and CDR2 as YYEKEE (reference sequence). V dropped 1 base and J dropped 6 bases, with 11 bases sitting between them. DNA for the CDR3: TGTGCCAGCAGCTTGCCGCAGGGAATCAATGAGCAGTTCTTC. It specifies CASSLPQGINEQFF.

The rearrangement links TRBV2 to TRBJ1-1, with 8 bases that match TRBD1. CDR3 length: 13 amino acids. Germline values: CDR1 SNHLY, CDR2 FYNNEI. V was pared by 6 bases and J by 4 bases, with 4 bases of the junction left unmatched. This CDR3 is CASRETGVTEAFF. The CDR3, as DNA: TGTGCCAGCAGGGAGACAGGGGTCACTGAAGCTTTCTTT. The variable domain in full, with the rest retrieved from reference TRBV2 and TRBJ1-1, is EPEVTQTPSHQVTQMGQEVILRCVPISNHLYFYWYRQILGQKVEFLVSFYNNEISEKSEIFDDQFSVERPDGSNFTLKIRSTKLEDSAMYFCASRETGVTEAFFGQGTRLTVV.

The chain combines TRBV4-3 with TRBJ2-2; D ambiguous. Trimming cost V 1 base and J 9 bases, with 9 bases left between them. The CDR3 sequence is 13 residues long. In germline, CDR1 is LGHNA, CDR2 YSLEER. The DNA for the CDR3 is TGCGCCAGCAGCCAAGTGGGGTATCGGGAGCTGTTTTTT. The encoded protein is CASSQVGYRELFF.

The genes are TRBV4-3 and TRBJ1-2; the D is unclear. The germline V and J ends were trimmed by 6 bases and 1 base, with 9 bases remaining between them. Germline assignment: CDR1 LGHNA and CDR2 YSLEER. There are 13 residues in the CDR3. The CDR3 here is CASRNGDNYGYTF. CDR3 sequence (DNA): TGCGCCAGCAGAAACGGGGATAACTATGGCTACACCTTC.

This chain uses TRBV29-1 with TRBJ1-1; D is perhaps TRBD1 (5 bases). The V and J ends lost 6 bases and 1 base respectively, with 21 bases between them. This CDR3 spans 16 amino acids. The germline V gene has CDR1 SQVTM and CDR2 ANQGSEA. The CDR3 nucleotides are TGCAGCGTCCAGAAACAGGATTACGGCGGGAACACTGAAGCTTTCTTT. Its protein product is CSVQKQDYGGNTEAFF.

The V call is TRBV9, the J call TRBJ2-1, with D hard to call. The CDR3 is made up of 14 amino acids. With 3 bases removed from V and 6 bases from J, the gap between germline ends came to 13 bases. In germline, CDR1 is SGDLS, CDR2 YYNGEE. The CDR3 sequence is CASSDPPRFNEQFF. In DNA form, the CDR3 reads TGTGCCAGCAGCGACCCCCCGCGGTTCAATGAGCAGTTCTTC.

Many counts were recorded for this clone. The gene calls are TRBV2 and TRBJ2-4, with unresolved D. The CDR3 is 14 residues long. Trimming removed 4 bases from V and 0 bases from J, with 7 bases in between. CDR1 is SNHLY and CDR2 is FYNNEI in the germline V gene. The CDR3 protein is CASSVGIAKNIQYF. The CDR3, as DNA: TGTGCCAGCAGTGTTGGGATAGCCAAAAACATTCAGTACTTC. The full variable domain, completed using reference TRBV2 and TRBJ2-4, is EPEVTQTPSHQVTQMGQEVILRCVPISNHLYFYWYRQILGQKVEFLVSFYNNEISEKSEIFDDQFSVERPDGSNFTLKIRSTKLEDSAMYFCASSVGIAKNIQYFGAGTRLSVL.

This clone was seen a handful of times. CDR3 loop: CASSQYNEKLFF. The DNA of the CDR3 is TGTGCCAGCAGCCAGTATAATGAAAAACTGTTTTTT. The chain has TRBV7-2 and TRBJ1-4, with no clear D. CDR1 and CDR2 from the germline V gene are SGHTA and FQGNSA. This CDR3 comprises 12 residues. V dropped 5 bases and J dropped 4 bases, with 5 bases sitting between them. The full variable domain, its missing parts supplied by reference TRBV7-2 and TRBJ1-4, is GAGVSQSPSNKVTEKGKDVELRCDPISGHTALYWYRQSLGQGLEFLIYFQGNSAPDKSGLPSDRFSAERTGGSVSTLTIQRTQQEDSAVYLCASSQYNEKLFFGSGTQLSVL.

This chain's CDR3 is CASSRGSGAPQETQYF. The CDR3 coding sequence is TGTGCCAGCTCTAGAGGGAGCGGGGCGCCGCAAGAGACCCAGTACTTC. The chain joins TRBV11-2 to TRBJ2-5; 7 positions match TRBD2. Trimming at V came to 8 bases and at J to 2 bases, leaving 14 bases not matched to a gene. CDR3 length: 16 residues. Germline lookup yields CDR1 SGHAT and CDR2 FQNNGV.

The V and J genes are TRBV4-3 and TRBJ1-2; no definite D call. Germline V gene sequence: CDR1 LGHNA, CDR2 YSLEER. There are 15 residues in the CDR3. Deletions cut 0 bases from V and 2 bases from J, with 10 bases between. This chain's CDR3 is CASSQELGFNYGYTF. CDR3 sequence (DNA): TGCGCCAGCAGCCAAGAACTGGGGTTCAACTATGGCTACACCTTC.

The table lists this clone with a few counts. This chain joins TRBV10-2 and TRBJ2-1; 9 nucleotides match TRBD2. The CDR3 loop spans 15 amino acids. V dropped 7 bases and J dropped 6; count of bases not matched to a gene: 10. Looked up from germline, CDR1 is WSHSY and CDR2 is SAAADI. DNA for the CDR3: TGCGCCAGCACCGCTCGCGGGGGGGCGTCCAATGAGCAGTTCTTC. It encodes CASTARGGASNEQFF.

Many counts were recorded for this clone. This chain links TRBV7-9 with TRBJ2-4; 7 positions match TRBD2. From germline, CDR1 is SEHNR and CDR2 FQNEAQ (reference sequence). V was pared by 5 bases and J by 0 bases, with 7 bases of the junction left unmatched. The CDR3 is 16 residues long. In nucleotides, the CDR3 is TGTGCCAGCAGCCCCTGGGAGGGTTTAGCCAAAAACATTCAGTACTTC. Its translation: CASSPWEGLAKNIQYF.

The CDR3 DNA is TGCGCCAGCAGCGTTAGCGGGGGGGGCGCAGATACGCAGTATTTT. This encodes CASSVSGGGADTQYF. The V and J genes are TRBV5-1 and TRBJ2-3, with 11 bases that match TRBD2. The CDR3 sequence is 15 residues long. Germline lookup yields CDR1 SGHRS and CDR2 YFSETQ. The trim removed 4 bases at V and 4 bases at J, leaving 5 bases unmatched.

This clone has more than one count but fewer than ten. The CDR3 loop reads CGVPPYEQYF. DNA of the CDR3: TGTGGAGTCCCACCCTACGAGCAGTACTTC. The V call is TRBV10-3, the J call TRBJ2-7; no clear D. This CDR3 has 10 residues. The V gene's germline CDR1 is ENHRY and CDR2 SYGVKD.

The table lists this clone with a few counts. The genes are TRBV30 and TRBJ2-7; weak D call: TRBD2 (5 bases). This CDR3 is built from 12 residues. V was clipped by 5 bases and J by 0 bases, with 8 bases between them. Germline CDR1 is GTSNPN and CDR2 is SVGIG (reference sequence). The CDR3 DNA reads TGTGCCTGGGGCGGGCCCTCCTACGAGCAGTACTTC. It codes for CAWGGPSYEQYF.

This clone has a handful of counts. The chain uses TRBV7-2 and TRBJ1-6; 7 positions match TRBD1. CDR3 length: 13 residues. CDR1 SGHTA and CDR2 FQGNSA come from the germline V gene. With 2 bases clipped from V and 8 bases from J, the junction kept 0 bases outside the gene matches. In DNA form, the CDR3 reads TGTGCCAGCAGCTTACAGGGGGATTCACCCCTCCACTTT. Protein sequence: CASSLQGDSPLHF.

The chain combines TRBV9 with TRBJ2-5, with TRBD2 matching over 10 bases. CDR1 SGDLS and CDR2 YYNGEE come from the germline V gene. The CDR3 sequence is 17 residues long. J was trimmed by 4 bases and V by 0 bases; bases with no gene match: 9. The CDR3: CASSVGPGAGGLETQYF. The CDR3 DNA reads TGTGCCAGCAGCGTAGGCCCCGGAGCGGGGGGGCTAGAGACCCAGTACTTC.